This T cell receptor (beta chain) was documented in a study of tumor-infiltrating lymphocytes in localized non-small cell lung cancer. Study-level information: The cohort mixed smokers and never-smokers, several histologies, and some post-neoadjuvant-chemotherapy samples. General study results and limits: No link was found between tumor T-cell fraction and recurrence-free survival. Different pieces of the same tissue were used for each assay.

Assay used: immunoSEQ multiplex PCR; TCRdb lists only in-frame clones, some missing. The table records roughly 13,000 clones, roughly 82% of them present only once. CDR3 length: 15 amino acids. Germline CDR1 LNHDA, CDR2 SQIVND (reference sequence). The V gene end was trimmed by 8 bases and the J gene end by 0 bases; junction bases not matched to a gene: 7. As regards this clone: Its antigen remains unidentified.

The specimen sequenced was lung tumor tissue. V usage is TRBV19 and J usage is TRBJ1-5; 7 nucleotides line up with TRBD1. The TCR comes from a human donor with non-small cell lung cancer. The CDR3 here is CASAGGLYSNQPQHF. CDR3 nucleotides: TGTGCCAGTGCAGGGGGTCTTTATAGCAATCAGCCCCAGCATTTT.